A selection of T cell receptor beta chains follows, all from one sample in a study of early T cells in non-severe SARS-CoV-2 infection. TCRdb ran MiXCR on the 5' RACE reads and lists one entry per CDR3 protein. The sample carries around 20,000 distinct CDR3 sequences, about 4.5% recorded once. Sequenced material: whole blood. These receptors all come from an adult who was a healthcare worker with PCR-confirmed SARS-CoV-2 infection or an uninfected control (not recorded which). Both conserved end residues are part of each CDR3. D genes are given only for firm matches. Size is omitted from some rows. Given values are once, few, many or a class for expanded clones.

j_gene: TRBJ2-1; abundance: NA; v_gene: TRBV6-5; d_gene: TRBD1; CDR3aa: CASSTGGAYNEQFF; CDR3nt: TGTGCCAGCAGTACAGGGGGCGCATACAATGAGCAGTTCTTC
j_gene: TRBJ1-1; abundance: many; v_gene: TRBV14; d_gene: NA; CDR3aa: CASSQESNTEAFF; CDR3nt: TGTGCCAGCAGCCAAGAGTCGAACACTGAAGCTTTCTTT
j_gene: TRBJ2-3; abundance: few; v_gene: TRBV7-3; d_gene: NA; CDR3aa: CASSPGRTSTDTQYF; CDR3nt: TGTGCCAGCAGCCCTGGCAGGACTAGCACAGATACGCAGTATTTT
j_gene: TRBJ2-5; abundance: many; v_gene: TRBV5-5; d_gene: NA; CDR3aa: CASSLEGTLGETQYF; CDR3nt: TGTGCCAGCAGCTTGGAAGGGACCCTAGGGGAGACCCAGTACTTC
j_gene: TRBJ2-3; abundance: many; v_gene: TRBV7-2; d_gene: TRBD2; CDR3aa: CASSLRLAGAADTQYF; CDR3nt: TGTGCCAGCAGCTTAAGACTAGCGGGAGCGGCAGATACGCAGTATTTT
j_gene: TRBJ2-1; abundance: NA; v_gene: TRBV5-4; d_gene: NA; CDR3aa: CATSTGDIYNEQFF; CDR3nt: TGTGCCACCTCTACGGGGGACATATACAATGAGCAGTTCTTC
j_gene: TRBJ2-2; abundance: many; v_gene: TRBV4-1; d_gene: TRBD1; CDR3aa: CASSQDFPPRGISTGELFF; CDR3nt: TGCGCCAGCAGCCAAGATTTCCCCCCCAGGGGGATTAGCACCGGGGAGCTGTTTTTT
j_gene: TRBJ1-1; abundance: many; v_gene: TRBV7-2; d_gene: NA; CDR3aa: CASSFPLRGTNTEAFF; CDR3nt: TGTGCCAGCAGCTTCCCCCTGAGGGGAACGAACACTGAAGCTTTCTTT
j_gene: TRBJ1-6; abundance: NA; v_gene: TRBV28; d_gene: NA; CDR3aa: CANSLPWESYNSPLHF; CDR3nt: TGTGCCAACAGTTTACCGTGGGAATCTTATAATTCACCCCTCCACTTT
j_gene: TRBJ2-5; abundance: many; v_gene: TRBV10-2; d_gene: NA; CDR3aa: CASSATQQETQYF; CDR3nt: TGCGCCAGCAGTGCCACACAGCAAGAGACCCAGTACTTC
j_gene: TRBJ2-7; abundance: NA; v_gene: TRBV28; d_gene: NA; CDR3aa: CASSFGSTPEQYF; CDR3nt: TGTGCCAGCAGTTTTGGTAGCACCCCCGAGCAGTACTTC
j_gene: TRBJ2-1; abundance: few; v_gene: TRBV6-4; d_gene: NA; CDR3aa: CASSDSSDSNEQFF; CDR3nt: TGTGCCAGCAGTGACTCATCGGATTCCAATGAGCAGTTCTTC
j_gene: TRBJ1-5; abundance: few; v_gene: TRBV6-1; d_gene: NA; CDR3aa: CASRALGTYQPQHF; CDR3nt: TGTGCCAGCAGGGCCCTCGGGACATATCAGCCCCAGCATTTT
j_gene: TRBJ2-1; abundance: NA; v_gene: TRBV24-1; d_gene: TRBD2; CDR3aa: CATSVTGGTNEQFF; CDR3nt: TGTGCCACCAGTGTAACGGGAGGGACGAATGAGCAGTTCTTC
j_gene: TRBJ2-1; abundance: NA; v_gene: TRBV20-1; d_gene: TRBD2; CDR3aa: CSAFGLAGDSYNEQFF; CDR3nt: TGCAGTGCTTTCGGACTAGCGGGGGACTCCTACAATGAGCAGTTCTTC
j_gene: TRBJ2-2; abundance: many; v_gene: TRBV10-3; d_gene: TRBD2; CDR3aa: CAISESALADTGELFF; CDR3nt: TGTGCCATCAGTGAGTCGGCGCTAGCGGATACCGGGGAGCTGTTTTTT
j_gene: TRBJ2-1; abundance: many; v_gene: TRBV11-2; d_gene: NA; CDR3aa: CASSLRPTYNEQFF; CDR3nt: TGTGCCAGCAGCTTAAGACCTACCTACAATGAGCAGTTCTTC
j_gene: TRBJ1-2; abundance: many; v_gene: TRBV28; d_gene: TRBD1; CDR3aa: CASSWDRDYGYTF; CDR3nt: TGTGCCAGCAGTTGGGACAGGGACTATGGCTACACCTTC
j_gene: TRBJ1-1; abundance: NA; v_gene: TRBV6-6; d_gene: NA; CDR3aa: CASSFGGHTEAFF; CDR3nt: TGTGCCAGCAGTTTCGGGGGGCACACTGAAGCTTTCTTT
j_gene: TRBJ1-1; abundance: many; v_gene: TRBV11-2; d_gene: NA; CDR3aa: CASSLARITIF; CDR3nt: TGTGCCAGCAGCTTAGCTCGGATCACGATCTTT
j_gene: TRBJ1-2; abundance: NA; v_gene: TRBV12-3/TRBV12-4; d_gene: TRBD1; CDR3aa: CASSADRPNYGYTF; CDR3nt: TGTGCCAGCAGCGCGGACAGGCCAAACTATGGCTACACCTTC
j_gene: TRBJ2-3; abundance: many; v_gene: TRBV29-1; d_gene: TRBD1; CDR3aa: CSVTGQGTDTQYF; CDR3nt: TGCAGCGTTACCGGACAGGGAACAGATACGCAGTATTTT
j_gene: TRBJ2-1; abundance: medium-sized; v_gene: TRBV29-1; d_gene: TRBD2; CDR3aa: CSAQTGGEYNEQFF; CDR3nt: TGCAGCGCCCAAACGGGGGGGGAATACAATGAGCAGTTCTTC
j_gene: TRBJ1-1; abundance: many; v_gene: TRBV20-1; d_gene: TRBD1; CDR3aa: CSAETGRTEAFF; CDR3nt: TGCAGTGCTGAGACAGGGAGGACTGAAGCCTTCTTT